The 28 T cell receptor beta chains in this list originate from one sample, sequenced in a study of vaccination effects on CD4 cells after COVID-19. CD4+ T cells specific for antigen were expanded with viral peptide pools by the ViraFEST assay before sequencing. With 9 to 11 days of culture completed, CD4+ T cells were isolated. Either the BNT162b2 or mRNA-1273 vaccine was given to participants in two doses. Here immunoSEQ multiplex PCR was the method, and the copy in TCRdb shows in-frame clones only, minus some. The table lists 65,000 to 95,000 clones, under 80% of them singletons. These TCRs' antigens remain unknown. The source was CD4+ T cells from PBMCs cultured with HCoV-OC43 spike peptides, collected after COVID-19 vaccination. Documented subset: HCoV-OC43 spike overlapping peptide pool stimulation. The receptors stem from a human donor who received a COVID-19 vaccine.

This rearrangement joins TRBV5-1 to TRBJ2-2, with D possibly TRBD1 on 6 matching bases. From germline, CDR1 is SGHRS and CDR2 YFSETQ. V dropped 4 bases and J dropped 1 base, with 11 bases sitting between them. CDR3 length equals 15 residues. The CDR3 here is CASSPRQVNTGELFF. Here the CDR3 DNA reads TGCGCCAGCAGCCCTAGACAGGTGAACACCGGGGAGCTGTTTTTT.

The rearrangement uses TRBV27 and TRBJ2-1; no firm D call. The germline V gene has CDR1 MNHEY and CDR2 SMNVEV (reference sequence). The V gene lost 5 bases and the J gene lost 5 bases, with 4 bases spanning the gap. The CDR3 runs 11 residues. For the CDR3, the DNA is TGTGCCAGCAGTATGAACAATGAGCAGTTCTTC. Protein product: CASSMNNEQFF.

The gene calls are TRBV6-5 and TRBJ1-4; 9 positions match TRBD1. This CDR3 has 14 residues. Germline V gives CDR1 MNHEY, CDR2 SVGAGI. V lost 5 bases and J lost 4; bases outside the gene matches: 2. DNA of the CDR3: TGTGCCAGCAGTAGGACAGGGGTTAATGAAAAACTGTTTTTT. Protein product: CASSRTGVNEKLFF.

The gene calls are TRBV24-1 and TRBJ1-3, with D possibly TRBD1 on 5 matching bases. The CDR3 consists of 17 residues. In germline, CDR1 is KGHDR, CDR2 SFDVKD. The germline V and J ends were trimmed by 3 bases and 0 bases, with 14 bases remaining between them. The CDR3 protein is CATSDNGAESSGNTIYF. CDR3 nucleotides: TGTGCCACCAGTGATAATGGGGCGGAGAGCTCTGGAAACACCATATATTTT.

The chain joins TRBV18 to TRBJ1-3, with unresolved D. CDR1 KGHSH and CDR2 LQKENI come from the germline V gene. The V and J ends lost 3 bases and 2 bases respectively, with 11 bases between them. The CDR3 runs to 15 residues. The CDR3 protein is CASSPLGEPGNTIYF. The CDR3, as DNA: TGTGCCAGCTCACCCCTTGGGGAACCTGGAAACACCATATATTTT.

The CDR3 DNA follows: TGTGCCAGCAGTCCCAGCACTTTCTCTGGAAACACCATATATTTT. Amino acid sequence: CASSPSTFSGNTIYF. The chain combines TRBV12-1 with TRBJ1-3. TRBV12-1 is described as a pseudogene. The CDR3 contains 15 residues.

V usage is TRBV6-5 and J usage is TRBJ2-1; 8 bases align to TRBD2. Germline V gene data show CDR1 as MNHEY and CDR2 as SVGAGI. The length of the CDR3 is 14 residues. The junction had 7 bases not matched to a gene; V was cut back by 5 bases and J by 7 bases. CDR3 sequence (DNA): TGTGCCAGCAGTACCCCCCGGGGGGGGAATGAGCAGTTCTTC. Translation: CASSTPRGGNEQFF.

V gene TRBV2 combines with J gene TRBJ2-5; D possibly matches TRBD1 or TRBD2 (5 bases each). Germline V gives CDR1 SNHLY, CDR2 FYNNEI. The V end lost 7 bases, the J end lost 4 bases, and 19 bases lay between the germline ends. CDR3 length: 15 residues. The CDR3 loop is CASTPTRDPRETQYF. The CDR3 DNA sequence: TGTGCCAGCACTCCAACCCGGGACCCCAGAGAGACCCAGTACTTC.

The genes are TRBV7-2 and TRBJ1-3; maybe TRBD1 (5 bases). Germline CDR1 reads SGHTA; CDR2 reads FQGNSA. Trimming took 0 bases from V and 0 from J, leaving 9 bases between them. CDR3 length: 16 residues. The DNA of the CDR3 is TGTGCCAGCAGCTTAGCGGGGGGAGGCTCTGGAAACACCATATATTTT. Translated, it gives CASSLAGGGSGNTIYF.

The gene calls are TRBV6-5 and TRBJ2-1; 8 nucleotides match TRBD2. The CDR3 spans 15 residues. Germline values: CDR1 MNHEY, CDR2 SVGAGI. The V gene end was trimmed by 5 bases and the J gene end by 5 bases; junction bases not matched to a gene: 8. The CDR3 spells CASSTGLAGHNEQFF. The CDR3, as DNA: TGTGCCAGCAGTACCGGACTAGCCGGTCACAATGAGCAGTTCTTC.

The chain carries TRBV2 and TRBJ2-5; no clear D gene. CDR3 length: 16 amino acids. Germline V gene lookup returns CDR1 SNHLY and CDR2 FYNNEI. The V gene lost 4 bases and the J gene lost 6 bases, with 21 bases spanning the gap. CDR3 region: CASSAYTVDVRKTQYF. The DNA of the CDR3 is TGTGCCAGCAGTGCCTATACGGTGGACGTTAGGAAGACCCAGTACTTC.

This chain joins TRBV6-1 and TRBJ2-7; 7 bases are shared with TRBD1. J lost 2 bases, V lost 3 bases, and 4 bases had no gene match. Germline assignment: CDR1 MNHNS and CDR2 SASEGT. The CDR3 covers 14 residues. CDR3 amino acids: CASSEGQRTYEQYV. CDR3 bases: TGTGCCAGCAGTGAGGGACAGAGGACCTACGAGCAGTACGTC.

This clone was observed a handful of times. Here the CDR3 reads CASSLTTETQYF. CDR3 in DNA: TGTGCCAGCAGCTTAACGACGGAGACCCAGTACTTC. V is TRBV7-3 and J is TRBJ2-5; D is undetermined. The CDR3 loop spans 12 amino acids. Germline V gene data show CDR1 as SGHTA and CDR2 as FQGTGA. V was clipped by 0 bases and J by 5 bases, with 4 bases between them.

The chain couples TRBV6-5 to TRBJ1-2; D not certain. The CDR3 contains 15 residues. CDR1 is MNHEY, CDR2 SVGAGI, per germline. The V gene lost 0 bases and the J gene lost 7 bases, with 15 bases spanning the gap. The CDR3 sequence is CASSYSDTQSAGYTF. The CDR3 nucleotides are TGTGCCAGCAGTTACTCTGATACTCAATCGGCTGGCTACACCTTC.

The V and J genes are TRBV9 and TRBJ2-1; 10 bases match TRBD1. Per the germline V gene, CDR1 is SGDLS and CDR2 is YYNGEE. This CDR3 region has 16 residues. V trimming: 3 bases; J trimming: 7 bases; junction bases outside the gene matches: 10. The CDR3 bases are TGTGCCAGCAGCGGGCCGGGGGGACAGGGGACGAATGAGCAGTTCTTC. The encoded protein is CASSGPGGQGTNEQFF.

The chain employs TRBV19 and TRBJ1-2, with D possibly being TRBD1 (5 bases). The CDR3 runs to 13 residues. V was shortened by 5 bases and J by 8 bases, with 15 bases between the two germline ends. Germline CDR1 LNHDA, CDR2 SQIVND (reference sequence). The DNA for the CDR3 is TGTGCCAGTAGTGCTACATCGGGGCGCGGCTACACCTTC. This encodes CASSATSGRGYTF.

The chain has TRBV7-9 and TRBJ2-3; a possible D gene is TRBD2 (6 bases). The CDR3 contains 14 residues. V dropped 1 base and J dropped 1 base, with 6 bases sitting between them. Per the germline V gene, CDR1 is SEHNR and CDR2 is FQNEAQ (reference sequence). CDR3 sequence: CASSLGEGTDTQYF. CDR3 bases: TGTGCCAGCAGCTTAGGGGAGGGCACAGATACGCAGTATTTT.

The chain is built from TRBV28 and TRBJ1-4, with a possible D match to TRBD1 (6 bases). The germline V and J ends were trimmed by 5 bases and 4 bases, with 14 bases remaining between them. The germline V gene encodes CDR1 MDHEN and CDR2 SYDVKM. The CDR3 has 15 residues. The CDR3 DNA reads TGTGCCAGCAGTACTCAGGGGCAAGATAATGAAAAACTGTTTTTT. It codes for CASSTQGQDNEKLFF.

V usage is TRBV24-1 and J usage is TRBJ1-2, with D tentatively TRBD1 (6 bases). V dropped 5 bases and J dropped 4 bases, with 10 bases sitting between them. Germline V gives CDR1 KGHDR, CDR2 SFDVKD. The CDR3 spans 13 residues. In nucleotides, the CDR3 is TGTGCCACCAGTGTACAGGGATTCTATGGCTACACCTTC. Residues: CATSVQGFYGYTF.

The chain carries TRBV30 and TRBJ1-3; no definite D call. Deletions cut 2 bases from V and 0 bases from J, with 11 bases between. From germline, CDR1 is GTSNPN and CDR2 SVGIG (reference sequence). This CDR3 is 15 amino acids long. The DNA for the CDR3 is TGTGCCTGGAGTAGGGTCGGGAACTCTGGAAACACCATATATTTT. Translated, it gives CAWSRVGNSGNTIYF.

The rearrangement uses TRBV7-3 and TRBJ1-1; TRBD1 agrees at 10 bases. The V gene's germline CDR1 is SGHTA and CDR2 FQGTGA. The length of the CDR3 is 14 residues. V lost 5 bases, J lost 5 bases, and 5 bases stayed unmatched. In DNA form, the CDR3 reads TGTGCCAGCAGCAGGGGACAGGGGTGGACTGAAGCTTTCTTT. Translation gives CASSRGQGWTEAFF.

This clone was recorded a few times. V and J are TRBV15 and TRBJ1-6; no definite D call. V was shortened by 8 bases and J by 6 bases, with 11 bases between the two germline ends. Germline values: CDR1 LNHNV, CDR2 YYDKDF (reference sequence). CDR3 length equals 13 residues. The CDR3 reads CATHRLGNSPLHF. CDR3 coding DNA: TGTGCCACCCACCGGTTGGGTAATTCACCCCTCCACTTT.

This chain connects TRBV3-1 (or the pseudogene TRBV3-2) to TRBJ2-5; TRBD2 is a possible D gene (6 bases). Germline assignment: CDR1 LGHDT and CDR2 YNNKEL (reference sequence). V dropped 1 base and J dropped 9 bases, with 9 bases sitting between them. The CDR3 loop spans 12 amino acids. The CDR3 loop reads CASSQGGGSQYF. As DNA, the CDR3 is TGTGCCAGCAGCCAAGGTGGGGGGTCCCAGTACTTC.

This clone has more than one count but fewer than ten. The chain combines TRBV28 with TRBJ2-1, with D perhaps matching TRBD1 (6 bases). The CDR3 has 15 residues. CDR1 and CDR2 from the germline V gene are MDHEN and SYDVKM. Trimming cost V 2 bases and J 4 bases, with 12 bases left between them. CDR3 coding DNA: TGTGCCAGCAGTTTACAGGGGACGGTTTACAATGAGCAGTTCTTC. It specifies CASSLQGTVYNEQFF.

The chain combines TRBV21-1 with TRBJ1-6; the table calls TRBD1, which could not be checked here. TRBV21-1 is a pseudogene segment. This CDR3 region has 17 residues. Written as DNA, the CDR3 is TGTGCCAGCAGCCCCCGACATCCGGGACAGGGCAATTCACCCCTCCACTTT. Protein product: CASSPRHPGQGNSPLHF.

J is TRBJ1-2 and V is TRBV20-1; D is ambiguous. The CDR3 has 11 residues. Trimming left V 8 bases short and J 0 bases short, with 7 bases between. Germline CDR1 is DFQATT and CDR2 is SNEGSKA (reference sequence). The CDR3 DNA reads TGCAGTTGGGGTACTAACTATGGCTACACCTTC. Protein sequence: CSWGTNYGYTF.

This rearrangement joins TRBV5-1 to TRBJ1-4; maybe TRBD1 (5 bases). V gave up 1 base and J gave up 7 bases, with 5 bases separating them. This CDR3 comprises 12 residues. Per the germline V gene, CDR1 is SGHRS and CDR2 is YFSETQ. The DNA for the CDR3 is TGCGCCAGCAGCTTGAGGGGTGAAAAACTGTTTTTT. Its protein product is CASSLRGEKLFF. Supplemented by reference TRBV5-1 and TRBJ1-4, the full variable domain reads KAGVTQTPRYLIKTRGQQVTLSCSPISGHRSVSWYQQTPGQGLQFLFEYFSETQRNKGNFPGRFSGRQFSNSRSEMNVSTLELGDSALYLCASSLRGEKLFFGSGTQLSVL.

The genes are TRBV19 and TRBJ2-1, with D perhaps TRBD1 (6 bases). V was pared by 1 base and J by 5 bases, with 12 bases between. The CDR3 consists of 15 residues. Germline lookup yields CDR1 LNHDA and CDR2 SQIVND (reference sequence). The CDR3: CASSIARGRNNEQFF. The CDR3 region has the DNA TGTGCCAGTAGTATAGCCAGGGGCAGGAACAATGAGCAGTTCTTC. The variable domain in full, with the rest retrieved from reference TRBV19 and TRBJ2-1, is DGGITQSPKYLFRKEGQNVTLSCEQNLNHDAMYWYRQDPGQGLRLIYYSQIVNDFQKGDIAEGYSVSREKKESFPLTVTSAQKNPTAFYLCASSIARGRNNEQFFGPGTRLTVL.